This TCR beta chain emerged from a study of blood T cell repertoires in COVID-19. Across the study: Samples of COVID-19 (acute and convalescent) were obtained from the United States, Italy and Spain. The cDNA or gDNA used as material had been derived from T cells, B-cell-depleted T cells, or PBMCs.

Per the original data handling: Reference gene primer amplification gave estimated nucleated cell counts. The assay was immunoSEQ multiplex PCR, and TCRdb's table has in-frame clones only and misses some. For V, J and clone size, that table is used; D and trimming come from the DNA. The data contain over 200,000 clones, less than 90% of them singletons. V shed 0 bases and J 5 bases; nucleotides not matched to a gene: 6. The germline V gene has CDR1 LGHNA and CDR2 YNFKEQ. There are 15 residues in the CDR3. The source material was peripheral blood. The receptor comes from a man between 60 and 70 years old who had recovered from COVID-19. The chain is built from TRBV4-2 and TRBJ1-1, with 7 bases that match TRBD1. CDR3 nucleotides: TGTGCCAGCAGCCAAGAGGCAGGGGGAGGTACTGAAGCTTTCTTT. It codes for CASSQEAGGGTEAFF.